The clone carrying this TCR beta chain was found once. Its target is unknown. This specimen comes from a study of graft-versus-host responses after intestinal transplantation. Study results and caveats: Recipient marrow contained GvH clones, some of which appeared first in ileum or blood.

Trimming left V 5 bases short and J 3 bases short, with 13 bases between. The CDR3 length is 14 residues. Germline V gene sequence: CDR1 SGHAT, CDR2 FQNNGV. Data came from immunoSEQ multiplex PCR; TCRdb stores just in-frame clones and leaves some out. The sample holds around 54,000 clones, about 89% seen once. Material: PBMCs, obtained roughly 95 weeks after intestinal transplant. The chain combines TRBV11-2 with TRBJ2-5, with TRBD2 as a possible D gene (5 bases). This TCR derives from a human patient who received an intestinal transplant, so some T cells may come from the graft donor. CDR3 amino acids: CASSPGLLEETQYF. In nucleotides, the CDR3 is TGTGCCAGCAGCCCTGGACTGCTCGAAGAGACCCAGTACTTC. Complete variable domain (other parts from reference TRBV11-2 and TRBJ2-5): EAGVAQSPRYKIIEKRQSVAFWCNPISGHATLYWYQQILGQGPKLLIQFQNNGVVDDSQLPKDRFSAERLKGVDSTLKIQPAKLEDSAVYLCASSPGLLEETQYFGPGTRLLVL.